These T cell receptor beta chains were read from a single sample in a study of beta chain features in type 1 diabetes. TCRdb keeps only in-frame clones here, not all; method: immunoSEQ multiplex PCR. The sample holds 600,000 to 750,000 clones, approximately 13% seen once. The sequenced sample consisted of naive CD4+ T cells from blood. These receptors came from a man younger than 40 with type 1 diabetes. Each CDR3 is given with its conserved first and last residue. The D gene is left open where the match is weak. Expanded clones get a size class; other rows say once, few or many, or leave the size out.

>TRBJ1-5|15|.|TRBV9|.
TGTGCCAGCAGCGCCCGGGGCGTAACCGATCAGCCCCAGCATTTT
CASSARGVTDQPQHF
>TRBJ2-7|16|.|TRBV18|.
TGTGCCAGCTCACCCTCGTATGGTCGAAGCTCCTACGAGCAGTACTTC
CASSPSYGRSSYEQYF
>TRBJ2-3|15|TRBD2|TRBV5-6|.
TGTGCCAGCAGCTTGGCCCAGCGGGAGACAGATACGCAGTATTTT
CASSLAQRETDTQYF
>TRBJ1-6|15|TRBD1|TRBV7-8|.
TGTGCCAGCAGCTTTACAGGGGACTATAATTCACCCCTCCACTTT
CASSFTGDYNSPLHF
>TRBJ2-1|16|TRBD2|TRBV28|.
TGTGCCAGCAGTTTGACTAGCGGGGCCACCTACAATGAGCAGTTCTTC
CASSLTSGATYNEQFF
>TRBJ2-2|18|TRBD2|TRBV10-1|few
TGCGCCAGCAGCCTAGGGACTAGCGGGGGCTTGGGCACCGGGGAGCTGTTTTTT
CASSLGTSGGLGTGELFF
>TRBJ1-2|14|.|TRBV18|.
TGTGCCAGCTCACCACCGGGTCAGGAAATGGGCCACACCTTC
CASSPPGQEMGHTF
>TRBJ1-1|12|.|TRBV21-1|.
TGTGCCAGCAGCAAAGCGGAGAGTGAAGCTTTCTTT
CASSKAESEAFF
>TRBJ1-5|22|TRBD1|TRBV28|few
TGTGCCAGCAGTCTGCTCCCGGGACAGGGTATCGTCGGGGTTTATAGCAATCAGCCCCAGCATTTT
CASSLLPGQGIVGVYSNQPQHF
>TRBJ2-2|14|.|TRBV7-2|.
TGTGCCAGCAGCCCGGAACGGGGGACCGGGGAGCTGTTTTTT
CASSPERGTGELFF
>TRBJ1-5|14|TRBD1|TRBV28|few
TGTGCCAGCAGTTCGGGACAGGGGCCTTTTCCCCAGCATTTT
CASSSGQGPFPQHF
>TRBJ1-2|13|.|TRBV5-4|.
TGTGCCAGCAGCTTCTCTGCTGGGGGTGGCTACACCTTC
CASSFSAGGGYTF
>TRBJ2-5|13|.|TRBV28|.
TGTGCCAGCAGTTCTAGCGAGGGAGAGACCCAGTACTTC
CASSSSEGETQYF
>TRBJ1-5|13|.|TRBV7-9|.
TGTGCCAGCAGCCTGGGACGGGTTCAGCCCCAGCATTTT
CASSLGRVQPQHF
>TRBJ2-6|17|TRBD1|TRBV7-2|few
TGTGCCAGCAGCCCCCGGGGACAGGTCTCTGGGGCCAACGTCCTGACCTTC
CASSPRGQVSGANVLTF
>TRBJ2-7|13|.|TRBV4-3|few
TGCGCCAGCGGACACCTACCCGCCTCCGAGCAGTACTTC
CASGHLPASEQYF
>TRBJ2-4|14|TRBD1|TRBV2|.
TGTGCCAGCAGTCCCCGACAGGGGGCGGGCATTCAGTACTTC
CASSPRQGAGIQYF
>TRBJ1-4|14|.|TRBV28|.
TGTGCCAGCAGTTTAGGCTCCTTTAATGAAAAACTGTTTTTT
CASSLGSFNEKLFF
>TRBJ2-1|15|TRBD2|TRBV9|few
TGTGCCAGCAGCGTCAGCGGGGCGGAATCCGGTGAGCAGTTCTTC
CASSVSGAESGEQFF
>TRBJ2-1|12|.|TRBV29-1|few
TGCAGCGTTGTGAGGGTCTCCAACCCGCAGTTCTTC
CSVVRVSNPQFF
>TRBJ1-1|14|.|TRBV6-5|.
TGTGCCAGCAGTTACTCGTGGGTGAACACTGAAGCTTTCTTT
CASSYSWVNTEAFF
>TRBJ1-3|14|.|TRBV11-2|.
TGTGCCAGCAGCCCGTCACGCTCTGGAAACACCATATATTTT
CASSPSRSGNTIYF
>TRBJ1-3|13|.|TRBV27|.
TGTGCCAGCAGAGGGGGGGCTGGAAACACCATATATTTT
CASRGGAGNTIYF
>TRBJ1-5|16|.|TRBV4-3|few
TGCGCCAGCAGCCAAGAGGCAAGCAGACTCAATCAGCCCCAGCATTTT
CASSQEASRLNQPQHF
>TRBJ1-6|16|.|TRBV4-1|.
TGCGCCAGCAGCCAAGATTCGAGAGGCCCAAGGTCACCCCTCCACTTT
CASSQDSRGPRSPLHF
>TRBJ2-7|15|.|TRBV29-1|few
TGCAGCGTCCTAGCCCAACAGGGCCTGTTCTACGAGCAGTACTTC
CSVLAQQGLFYEQYF
>TRBJ2-1|15|TRBD2|TRBV11-1|few
TGTGCCAGCAGCTTGGGCCTAGCGGATTGGAATGAGCAGTTCTTC
CASSLGLADWNEQFF
>TRBJ2-1|13|TRBD1|TRBV10-3|few
TGTGCCATCAGAAGGACAGGTGACAATGAGCAGTTCTTC
CAIRRTGDNEQFF
>TRBJ2-5|16|TRBD2|TRBV7-2|few
TGTGCCAGCAGCTACGCGGGGGACCTAATCCAAGAGACCCAGTACTTC
CASSYAGDLIQETQYF
>TRBJ2-3|15|.|TRBV6-6|.
TGTGCCAGCAGTTTCGGCAGCCCTAGCACAGATACGCAGTATTTT
CASSFGSPSTDTQYF
>TRBJ2-5|15|.|TRBV9|few
TGTGCCAGCAGCGGGCCCAGGGGGGATTCGGAGACCCAGTACTTC
CASSGPRGDSETQYF